A single sample gave rise to the 20 T cell receptor beta chains below, sequenced in a study of blood T cell repertoires in COVID-19. TCRdb's table, derived via immunoSEQ multiplex PCR, lists solely in-frame clones and lacks some. The data contain approximately 270,000 clones, around nine tenths of them singletons. Sample: peripheral blood. These receptors originate from a middle-aged man with active or convalescent COVID-19.

The chain uses TRBV7-9 and TRBJ2-1; 12 nucleotides line up with TRBD2. CDR1 and CDR2 (germline): SEHNR, FQNEAQ (reference sequence). The CDR3 runs 15 residues. J was trimmed by 9 bases and V by 5 bases; bases with no gene match: 8. This CDR3 reads CASSVGLAGSFEQFF. The CDR3 coding sequence is TGTGCCAGCAGCGTAGGACTAGCGGGAAGTTTTGAGCAGTTCTTC.

The chain couples TRBV7-3 to TRBJ2-7; tentatively, D is TRBD2 (6 bases). V was shortened by 6 bases and J by 5 bases, with 20 bases between the two germline ends. The length of the CDR3 is 15 residues. Germline V gives CDR1 SGHTA, CDR2 FQGTGA. CDR3 in amino acids: CASSNPGLVFDEQYF. The DNA for the CDR3 is TGTGCCAGCAGTAATCCGGGACTCGTTTTCGACGAGCAGTACTTC.

The chain recombines TRBV28 with TRBJ2-4; tentative D call: TRBD2 (6 bases). Germline CDR1 is MDHEN and CDR2 is SYDVKM. The CDR3 runs 14 residues. Trimming took off 5 bases at V and 4 bases at J, with 12 bases between the two ends. Written as DNA, the CDR3 is TGTGCCAGCAGTGCGGGGCTACTAAAAAACATTCAGTACTTC. This gives the protein CASSAGLLKNIQYF.

The chain employs TRBV9 and TRBJ2-2, with a tentative D call TRBD1 (5 bases). The CDR3 extends over 16 amino acids. V shed 0 bases and J shed 7 bases, with 16 bases lying between them. Germline V gene lookup returns CDR1 SGDLS and CDR2 YYNGEE. The DNA for the CDR3 is TGTGCCAGCAGCGTAGCTAATAGGGGCGCTGTCGGGGAGCTGTTTTTT. Translating it yields CASSVANRGAVGELFF.

This chain uses TRBV4-2 with TRBJ1-5; D perhaps matches TRBD1 (6 bases). The CDR3 covers 14 residues. CDR1 is LGHNA and CDR2 is YNFKEQ in the germline V gene. Trimming left V 2 bases short and J 7 bases short, with 12 bases between. CDR3 loop: CASSQFGTNQPQHF. DNA of the CDR3: TGTGCCAGCAGCCAATTTGGGACAAACCAGCCCCAGCATTTT.

This sequence joins TRBV2 and TRBJ1-1; D not resolved. Trimming left V 9 bases short and J 1 base short, with 6 bases between. The length of the CDR3 is 11 residues. The germline CDR1 and CDR2 sequences are SNHLY and FYNNEI. The CDR3 DNA reads as TGTGCCAGTCAGGAGAACACTGAAGCTTTCTTT. This translates into CASQENTEAFF.

The chain couples TRBV6-1 to TRBJ2-7; tentatively, D is TRBD1 (6 bases). The germline CDR1 and CDR2 sequences are MNHNS and SASEGT. The CDR3 sequence is 15 residues long. With 2 bases removed from V and 2 bases from J, the gap between germline ends came to 13 bases. The CDR3 protein is CASSETLAGAYEQYF. The CDR3 nucleotides read TGTGCCAGCAGTGAAACCCTCGCAGGGGCCTACGAGCAGTACTTC.

This clone was found a few times. V usage is TRBV9 and J usage is TRBJ2-3, with D perhaps TRBD2 (6 bases). The CDR3 totals 16 residues. V was pared by 0 bases and J by 0 bases, with 11 bases between. CDR1 is SGDLS, CDR2 YYNGEE, per germline. The CDR3 bases are TGTGCCAGCAGCGTAGGTGGCGGGATTAGCACAGATACGCAGTATTTT. The encoded protein is CASSVGGGISTDTQYF.

CDR3 in DNA: TGTGCCAGCAGCGTAGAAACCTCAGGGGACACTGAAGCTTTCTTT. This translates into CASSVETSGDTEAFF. This sequence joins TRBV9 and TRBJ1-1, with a possible D match to TRBD1 (6 bases). Germline assignment: CDR1 SGDLS and CDR2 YYNGEE. The CDR3 contains 15 residues. Trimming took off 0 bases at V and 3 bases at J, with 12 bases between the two ends.

The rearrangement uses TRBV10-3 and TRBJ1-5; 9 nucleotides line up with TRBD1. J gave up 4 bases and V 3 bases, and 1 base lay outside the gene matches. This CDR3 contains 14 residues. From germline, CDR1 is ENHRY and CDR2 SYGVKD. The CDR3 nucleotides read TGTGCCATCAGTGAAGGGACAGGGAATCAGCCCCAGCATTTT. Amino acids: CAISEGTGNQPQHF.

The V and J genes are TRBV19 and TRBJ2-1, with 10 bases fitting TRBD2. This CDR3 contains 15 residues. The V segment lost 2 bases and the J segment 5 bases; nucleotides outside the gene matches: 3. Per germline, CDR1 LNHDA and CDR2 SQIVND (reference sequence). The CDR3 DNA reads as TGTGCCAGTAGTATAAGTAGCGGGAGGCACAATGAGCAGTTCTTC. Encoded protein: CASSISSGRHNEQFF.

CDR3 in DNA: TGTGCCAGCGGCGAGACAGGGGTCGGCGAGCAGTACTTC. It codes for CASGETGVGEQYF. The rearrangement uses TRBV7-2 and TRBJ2-7; 8 nucleotides line up with TRBD1. Germline V lookup: CDR1 SGHTA, CDR2 FQGNSA. The CDR3 extends over 13 amino acids. J was trimmed by 6 bases and V by 8 bases; bases with no gene match: 9. The whole variable domain, filled in from reference TRBV7-2 and TRBJ2-7, reads GAGVSQSPSNKVTEKGKDVELRCDPISGHTALYWYRQSLGQGLEFLIYFQGNSAPDKSGLPSDRFSAERTGGSVSTLTIQRTQQEDSAVYLCASGETGVGEQYFGPGTRLTVT.

The genes are TRBV10-1 and TRBJ2-7; 10 bases are a match to TRBD2. V lost 10 bases, J lost 3 bases, and 9 bases stayed unmatched. The CDR3 has 14 residues. Germline V lookup: CDR1 WNHNN, CDR2 SYGVQD (reference sequence). The CDR3 nucleotides are TGCGCCACTACTATAGCGGGGGGTCGCTACGAGCAGTACTTC. It yields the protein CATTIAGGRYEQYF.

The chain is built from TRBV5-1 and TRBJ2-3; 9 bases are shared with TRBD2. From germline, CDR1 is SGHRS and CDR2 YFSETQ. The CDR3 loop spans 13 amino acids. V was pared by 10 bases and J by 3 bases, with 6 bases of the junction left unmatched. In nucleotides, the CDR3 is TGCGCCTCTAGTAGCGGGAGTACAGATACGCAGTATTTT. Translating it yields CASSSGSTDTQYF.

This sequence joins TRBV19 and TRBJ2-2; no reliable D call. The CDR3 is made up of 15 amino acids. Germline CDR1 and CDR2: LNHDA and SQIVND (reference sequence). Trimming stripped 10 bases from V and 1 base from J, with 16 bases between. Here the CDR3 reads CATQFGPLNTGELFF. Written as DNA, the CDR3 is TGTGCCACCCAGTTTGGCCCCCTGAACACCGGGGAGCTGTTTTTT.

V gene TRBV6-1 combines with J gene TRBJ1-5; no reliable D call. The CDR3 sequence is 16 residues long. Deletions cut 3 bases from V and 4 bases from J, with 16 bases between. Per germline, CDR1 MNHNS and CDR2 SASEGT. The CDR3 spells CASSDSMGRGNQPQHF. Here the CDR3 DNA reads TGTGCCAGCAGTGATAGTATGGGCCGAGGGAATCAGCCCCAGCATTTT.

The J gene is TRBJ1-1, the V gene TRBV7-9; 8 nucleotides line up with TRBD1. CDR1 and CDR2 (germline): SEHNR, FQNEAQ (reference sequence). This CDR3 spans 12 amino acids. The V and J ends lost 10 bases and 6 bases, in that order; junction bases with no gene match: 7. The CDR3 is CATVQGDAEAFF. CDR3 nucleotide sequence: TGTGCCACCGTACAGGGGGACGCTGAAGCTTTCTTT.

The chain recombines TRBV3-1 (or the pseudogene TRBV3-2) with TRBJ2-7; D is perhaps TRBD1 (5 bases). Germline CDR1 reads LGHDT; CDR2 reads YNNKEL (reference sequence). The V gene lost 3 bases and the J gene lost 2 bases, with 5 bases spanning the gap. The length of the CDR3 is 12 residues. CDR3 region: CASSQDTYEQYF. The CDR3 nucleotides are TGTGCCAGCAGCCAGGACACCTACGAGCAGTACTTC.

For this clone: The same CDR3 arises from other DNA sequences in this sample as well. The chain links TRBV5-1 to TRBJ1-2, with TRBD1 matching 10 bases. Losses at the gene ends were 4 bases for V and 8 bases for J; bases not matched to a gene: 5. The length of the CDR3 is 13 residues. From germline, CDR1 is SGHRS and CDR2 YFSETQ. The CDR3 DNA reads as TGCGCCAGCAGCCCCGGGACAGGGGACGGCTACACCTTC. This sequence encodes CASSPGTGDGYTF. The full variable domain, its missing parts supplied by reference TRBV5-1 and TRBJ1-2, is KAGVTQTPRYLIKTRGQQVTLSCSPISGHRSVSWYQQTPGQGLQFLFEYFSETQRNKGNFPGRFSGRQFSNSRSEMNVSTLELGDSALYLCASSPGTGDGYTFGSGTRLTVV.

The chain joins TRBV29-1 to TRBJ1-2; no definite D call. This CDR3 has 12 amino acids. Germline CDR1 SQVTM, CDR2 ANQGSEA. V dropped 5 bases and J dropped 2 bases, with 9 bases sitting between them. The CDR3 region has the DNA TGCAGCGTTCTAGATTTCAACTATGGCTACACCTTC. Its protein product is CSVLDFNYGYTF. Full variable domain (rest looked up from reference TRBV29-1 and TRBJ1-2): SAVISQKPSRDICQRGTSLTIQCQVDSQVTMMFWYRQQPGQSLTLIATANQGSEATYESGFVIDKFPISRPNLTFSTLTVSNMSPEDSSIYLCSVLDFNYGYTFGSGTRLTVV.